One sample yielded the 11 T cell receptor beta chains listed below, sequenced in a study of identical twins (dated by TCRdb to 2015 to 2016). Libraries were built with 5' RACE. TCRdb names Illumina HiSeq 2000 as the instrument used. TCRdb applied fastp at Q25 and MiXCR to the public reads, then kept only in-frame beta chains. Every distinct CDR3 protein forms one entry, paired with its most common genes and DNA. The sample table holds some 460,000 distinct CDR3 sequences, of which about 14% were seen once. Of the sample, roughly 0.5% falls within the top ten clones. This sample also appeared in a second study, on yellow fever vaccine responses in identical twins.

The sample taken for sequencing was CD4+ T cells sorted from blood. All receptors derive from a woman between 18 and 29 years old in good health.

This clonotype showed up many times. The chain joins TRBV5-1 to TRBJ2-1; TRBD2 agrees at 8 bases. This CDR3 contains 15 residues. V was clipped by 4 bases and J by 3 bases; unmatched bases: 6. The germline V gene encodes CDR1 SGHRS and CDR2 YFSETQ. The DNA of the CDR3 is TGCGCCAGCAGCGAGGGACTAGGGGACTACAATGAGCAGTTCTTC. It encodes CASSEGLGDYNEQFF.

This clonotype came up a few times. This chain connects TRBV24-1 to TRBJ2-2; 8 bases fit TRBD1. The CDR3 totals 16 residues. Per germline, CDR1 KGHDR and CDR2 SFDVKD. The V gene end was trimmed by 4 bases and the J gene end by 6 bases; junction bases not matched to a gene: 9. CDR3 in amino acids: CATSDIDRGWAGELFF. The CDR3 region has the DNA TGTGCCACCAGTGACATAGACAGGGGATGGGCCGGGGAGCTGTTTTTT.

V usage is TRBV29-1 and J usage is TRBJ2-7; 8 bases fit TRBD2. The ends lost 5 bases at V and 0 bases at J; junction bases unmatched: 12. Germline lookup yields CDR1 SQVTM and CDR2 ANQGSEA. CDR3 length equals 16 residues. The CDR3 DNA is TGCAGCGTTCGGCCGGGAGGGGGGAAAAGCTCCTACGAGCAGTACTTC. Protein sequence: CSVRPGGGKSSYEQYF.

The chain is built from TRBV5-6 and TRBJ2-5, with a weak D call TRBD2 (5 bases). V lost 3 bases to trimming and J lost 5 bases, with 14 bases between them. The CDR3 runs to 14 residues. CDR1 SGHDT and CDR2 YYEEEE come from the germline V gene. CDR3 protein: CASSSKTIYETQYF. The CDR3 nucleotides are TGTGCCAGCAGCTCCAAGACTATATACGAGACCCAGTACTTC.

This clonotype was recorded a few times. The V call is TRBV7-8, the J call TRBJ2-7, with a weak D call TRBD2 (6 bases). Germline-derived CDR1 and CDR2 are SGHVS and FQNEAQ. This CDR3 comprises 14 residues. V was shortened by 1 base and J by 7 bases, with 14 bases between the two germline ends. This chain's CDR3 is CASSLDTRGKEQYF. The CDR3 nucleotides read TGTGCCAGCAGCTTAGACACGCGGGGAAAAGAGCAGTACTTC. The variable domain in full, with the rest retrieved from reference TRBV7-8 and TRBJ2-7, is GAGVSQSPRYKVAKRGQDVALRCDPISGHVSLFWYQQALGQGPEFLTYFQNEAQLDKSGLPSDRFFAERPEGSVSTLKIQRTQQEDSAVYLCASSLDTRGKEQYFGPGTRLTVT.

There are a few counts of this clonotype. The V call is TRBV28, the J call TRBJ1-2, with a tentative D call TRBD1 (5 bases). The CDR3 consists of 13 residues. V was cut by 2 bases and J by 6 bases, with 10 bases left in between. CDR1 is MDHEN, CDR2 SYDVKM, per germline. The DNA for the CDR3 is TGTGCCAGCAGTTTAGTTGGGGGAAATGGCTACACCTTC. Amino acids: CASSLVGGNGYTF.

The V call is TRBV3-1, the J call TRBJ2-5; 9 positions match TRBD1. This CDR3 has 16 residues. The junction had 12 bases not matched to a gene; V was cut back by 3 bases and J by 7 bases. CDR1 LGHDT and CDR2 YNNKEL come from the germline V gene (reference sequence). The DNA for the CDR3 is TGTGCCAGCAGCCAGCTCGGGACAGGGTCTGACGGGACCCAGTACTTC. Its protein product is CASSQLGTGSDGTQYF.

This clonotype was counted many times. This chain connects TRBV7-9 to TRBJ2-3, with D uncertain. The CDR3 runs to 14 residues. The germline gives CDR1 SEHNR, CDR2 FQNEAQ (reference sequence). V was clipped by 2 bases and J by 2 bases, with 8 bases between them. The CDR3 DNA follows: TGTGCCAGCAGCTTACGGGCAGACACAGATACGCAGTATTTT. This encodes CASSLRADTDTQYF. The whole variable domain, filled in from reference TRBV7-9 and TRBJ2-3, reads DTGVSQNPRHKITKRGQNVTFRCDPISEHNRLYWYRQTLGQGPEFLTYFQNEAQLEKSRLLSDRFSAERPKGSFSTLEIQRTEQGDSAMYLCASSLRADTDTQYFGPGTRLTVL.

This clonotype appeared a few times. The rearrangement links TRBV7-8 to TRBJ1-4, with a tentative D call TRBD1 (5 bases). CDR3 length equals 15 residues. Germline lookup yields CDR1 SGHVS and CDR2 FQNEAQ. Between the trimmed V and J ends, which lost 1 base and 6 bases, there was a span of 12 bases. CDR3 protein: CASSLGDLYDEKLFF. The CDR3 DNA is TGTGCCAGCAGCTTAGGGGACCTGTACGATGAAAAACTGTTTTTT.

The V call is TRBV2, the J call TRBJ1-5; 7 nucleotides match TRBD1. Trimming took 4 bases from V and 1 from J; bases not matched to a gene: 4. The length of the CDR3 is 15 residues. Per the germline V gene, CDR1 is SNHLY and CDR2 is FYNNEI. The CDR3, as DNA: TGTGCCAGCAGTGGAGGACAGGCGAGCAATCAGCCCCAGCATTTT. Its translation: CASSGGQASNQPQHF.

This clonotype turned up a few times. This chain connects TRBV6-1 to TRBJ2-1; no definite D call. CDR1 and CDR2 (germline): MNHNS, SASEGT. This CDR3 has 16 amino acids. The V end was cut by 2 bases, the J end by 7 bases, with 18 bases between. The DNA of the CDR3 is TGTGCCAGCAGTGAACTCCGAGGCCGTCAAGGGAATGAGCAGTTCTTC. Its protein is CASSELRGRQGNEQFF.